This TCR beta chain was sequenced during a study of regulatory T cells in long-lasting Graves disease (dated by TCRdb to the early 2020s). In the study overall: To count as having persistent Graves' disease, a patient had to have received antithyroid drug treatment for over 5 years with TSH receptor autoantibodies remaining persistently positive. Persistent Graves' disease patients were compared with newly diagnosed Graves' disease patients by peripheral blood TCR sequencing and RNA sequencing. The study was registered as a clinical trial and conducted in China. TCR sequencing covered approximately 13 persistent and around 20 newly diagnosed Graves' disease patients, around 33 samples in total. Persistent Graves' disease patients in the clinical cohort had taken antithyroid drugs for approximately 9.5 years on average.

Taken with the paper, the label for time point translates to: persistent/refractory GD, antithyroid drugs over 5 years with positive TRAb. For both TCR sequencing and RNA sequencing, RNA was extracted from PBMCs using TRIzol. The diagnosis of Graves' disease followed American Thyroid Association guidelines. Recruitment of patients was carried out at an endocrinology department in Xi'an, China. From each patient, approximately 10 milliliters of peripheral blood was collected into an EDTA anticoagulant tube. Ficoll Paque Plus density gradient separation was used to isolate PBMCs, and no further T cell sorting was performed. An Agilent 2100 Bioanalyzer and agarose gel were used to check RNA quality, while a NanoDrop 2000 measured RNA concentration. On the study overall, not on this receptor specifically: More public clonotypes were shared among persistent patients (more than 2,500) than among newly diagnosed patients (under 1,000). Compared with newly diagnosed patients, patients with persistent Graves' disease had lower TCR Shannon entropy and fewer highly expanded clones, which suggests clonal expansion. Sequencing and analysis were restricted to the TCR beta chain. Persistent disease showed preferential use of TRBV28, TRBJ1-2 and TRBJ2-5, whereas newly diagnosed disease favored TRBV20-1 and TRBJ2-1. As a limitation, the authors acknowledged that the small sample size may reduce accuracy. The study examined only peripheral blood because the primary lesion, thyroid tissue, could not be accessed.

As encoded in the germline V gene (reference sequence), CDR1 is GTSNPN while CDR2 is SVGIG. Spanning cysteine to phenylalanine, the CDR3 consists of 12 amino acids. Kept here is only the CDR3 DNA, which spans 36 bases and is read in frame from base 1. V ends up 0 bases short and J 6 bases short, with an unmatched junction base count of 1. Ten or more counts support this clonotype. Its binding antigen is unknown. Base qualities are not recorded, but no much larger clone differs from it by a single base. Preparation of the library involved multiplex PCR. Sequencing was performed on an Illumina HiSeq 4000. iRepertoire HTBI primers and Arm-PCR amplification of CDR3 regions were used to construct TCR beta libraries. Before sequencing, the PCR products went through gel purification. The authors processed their data as follows. Across samples, about 64 TRBV and 15 or so TRBJ segments were identified and used for gene usage analysis of CDR3 amino acid clonotypes. COPE and FqMerger were used to merge the filtered high-quality paired reads into contigs. BLAST was used to align contigs to the IMGT TRBV, TRBD and TRBJ reference genes, and CDR3 was defined following IMGT. Any clonotype with a frequency above 0.1% was counted as a highly expanded clone. Shannon entropy served as the measure of repertoire diversity, while the Gini coefficient captured V-J evenness. A clonotype found in more than one individual was treated as public. The public reads were reprocessed in TCRdb via fastp at Q25 and MiXCR, keeping in-frame beta chains. CDR3 protein sequences are deduplicated, and each keeps its most common genes and DNA. TCRdb, rather than the study authors, made the V and J calls. The table for this sample lists more than 300,000 distinct CDR3 sequences; around 20% of them were counted only once. The ten biggest clones cover less than 35% of the sample.

The sample in question was peripheral blood mononuclear cells (PBMCs), obtained when the disease was refractory, from a patient treated with antithyroid drugs. The rearranged segments are TRBV30 and TRBJ1-2; the junction holds 7 bases that match TRBD1. The TCR was taken from a female donor with Graves disease. The DNA sequence is TGTGCCTGGAGTGTACAGGGGCATGGCTACACCTTC. Protein translation: CAWSVQGHGYTF.